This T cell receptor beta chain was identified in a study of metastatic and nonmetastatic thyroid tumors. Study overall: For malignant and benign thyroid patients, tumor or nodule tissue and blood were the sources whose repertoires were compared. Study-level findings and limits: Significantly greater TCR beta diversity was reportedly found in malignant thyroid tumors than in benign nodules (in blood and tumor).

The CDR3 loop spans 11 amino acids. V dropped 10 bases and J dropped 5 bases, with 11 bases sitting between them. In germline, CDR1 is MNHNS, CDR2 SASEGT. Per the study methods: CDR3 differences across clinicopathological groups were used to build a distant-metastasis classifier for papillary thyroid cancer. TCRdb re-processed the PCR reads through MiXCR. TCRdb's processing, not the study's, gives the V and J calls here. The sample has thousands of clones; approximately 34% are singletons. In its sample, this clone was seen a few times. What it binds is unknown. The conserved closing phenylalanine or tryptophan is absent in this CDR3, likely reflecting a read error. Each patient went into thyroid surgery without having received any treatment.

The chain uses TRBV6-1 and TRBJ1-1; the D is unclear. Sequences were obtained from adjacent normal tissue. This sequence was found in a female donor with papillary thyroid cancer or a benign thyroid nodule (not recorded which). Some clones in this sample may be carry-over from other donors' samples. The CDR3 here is CATNKCTEAFS. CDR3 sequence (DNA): TGTGCCACAAATAAATGTACTGAAGCTTTCTCT.